Below, 30 T cell receptor beta chains from the same sample are listed, as sequenced in a study of blood T cell repertoires in COVID-19. Only in-frame clones appear in the TCRdb table, and some are missing; sequencing was by immunoSEQ multiplex PCR. The sample contains under 300,000 clones, roughly four fifths of which appear only once. Sequencing was performed on peripheral blood. The receptors come from a man aged 25 to 45 who had recovered from COVID-19.

The rearrangement links TRBV19 to TRBJ1-6; 10 bases match TRBD1. Germline CDR1 reads LNHDA; CDR2 reads SQIVND (reference sequence). The trim removed 3 bases at V and 6 bases at J, leaving 2 bases unmatched. The CDR3 consists of 15 residues. DNA for the CDR3: TGTGCCAGTAGTATGTGGACAGGGGGTAATTCACCCCTCCACTTT. It is translated as CASSMWTGGNSPLHF.

The chain has TRBV6-5 and TRBJ2-2, with a weak D call TRBD1 (6 bases). V lost 8 bases and J 3 bases, leaving 13 bases between the germline ends. Looked up from germline, CDR1 is MNHEY and CDR2 is SVGAGI. The CDR3 sequence is 14 residues long. CDR3 DNA sequence: TGTGCCAGCCAACGAGAGGGGGACACCGGGGAGCTGTTTTTT. It encodes CASQREGDTGELFF.

The chain joins TRBV19 to TRBJ1-1; D ambiguous. CDR3 length: 15 residues. CDR1 and CDR2 (germline): LNHDA, SQIVND (reference sequence). V lost 8 bases and J lost 3, with 19 bases in between. The CDR3 is CASVRRRERDTEAFF. In DNA form, the CDR3 reads TGTGCCAGTGTGCGGCGTAGGGAGCGGGACACTGAAGCTTTCTTT. The full variable domain, in which reference TRBV19 and TRBJ1-1 provide the parts outside the CDR3, is DGGITQSPKYLFRKEGQNVTLSCEQNLNHDAMYWYRQDPGQGLRLIYYSQIVNDFQKGDIAEGYSVSREKKESFPLTVTSAQKNPTAFYLCASVRRRERDTEAFFGQGTRLTVV.

The chain couples TRBV6-6 to TRBJ1-1; 9 bases align to TRBD1. J lost 2 bases, V lost 7 bases, and 5 bases had no gene match. From germline, CDR1 is MNHNY and CDR2 SVGAGI (reference sequence). The CDR3 is 14 residues long. The CDR3 loop reads CASTKTGGNTEAFF. The CDR3, as DNA: TGTGCCAGCACCAAAACAGGGGGCAACACTGAAGCTTTCTTT.

The chain recombines TRBV19 with TRBJ1-1, with TRBD1 as a possible D gene (6 bases). V was cut by 7 bases and J by 0 bases, with 12 bases left in between. The CDR3 runs to 14 residues. Germline values: CDR1 LNHDA, CDR2 SQIVND (reference sequence). The DNA for the CDR3 is TGTGCCAGTACCACGACAGGAATGAACACTGAAGCTTTCTTT. It yields the protein CASTTTGMNTEAFF.

J is TRBJ1-5 and V is TRBV3-1 (or the pseudogene TRBV3-2); no firm D call. Germline V gene data show CDR1 as LGHDT and CDR2 as YNNKEL (reference sequence). The CDR3 runs 15 residues. Trimming removed 3 bases at V and 0 bases at J, with 9 bases between. The CDR3 DNA follows: TGTGCCAGCAGCCAGGGCACCCTTAGCAATCAGCCCCAGCATTTT. Protein product: CASSQGTLSNQPQHF.

The chain recombines TRBV28 with TRBJ2-7; D is perhaps TRBD2 (5 bases). CDR1 is MDHEN, CDR2 SYDVKM, per germline. The CDR3 is 13 residues long. The CDR3 sequence: CASATTSSNEQYV. The CDR3 bases are TGTGCCAGCGCGACTACAAGCTCCAACGAGCAGTACGTC.

This chain uses TRBV19 with TRBJ1-1; D gene uncertain. V was pared by 5 bases and J by 3 bases, with 13 bases between. Germline lookup yields CDR1 LNHDA and CDR2 SQIVND (reference sequence). This CDR3 contains 14 residues. The CDR3 loop reads CASSPPDTYTEAFF. The CDR3 coding sequence is TGTGCCAGTAGTCCACCTGACACATACACTGAAGCTTTCTTT.

The chain has TRBV2 and TRBJ1-2, with a possible D match to TRBD1 (5 bases). The CDR3 loop spans 16 amino acids. The V gene's germline CDR1 is SNHLY and CDR2 FYNNEI. Deletions cut 5 bases from V and 0 bases from J, with 16 bases between. CDR3 in amino acids: CASSWTRKVSNYGYTF. The CDR3 DNA follows: TGTGCCAGCAGTTGGACACGGAAAGTTTCTAACTATGGCTACACCTTC.

The chain uses TRBV7-8 and TRBJ1-6, with D tentatively TRBD1 (6 bases). The CDR3 loop spans 15 amino acids. Germline assignment: CDR1 SGHVS and CDR2 FQNEAQ. V lost 2 bases, J lost 7 bases, and 12 bases lay in between. CDR3 sequence (DNA): TGTGCCAGCAGCTTAAACAGGGCAGGGAATTCACCCCTCCACTTT. It translates to CASSLNRAGNSPLHF. Variable domain in full (rest from reference TRBV7-8 and TRBJ1-6): GAGVSQSPRYKVAKRGQDVALRCDPISGHVSLFWYQQALGQGPEFLTYFQNEAQLDKSGLPSDRFFAERPEGSVSTLKIQRTQQEDSAVYLCASSLNRAGNSPLHFGNGTRLTVT.

This clone was counted at least ten times. This chain uses TRBV7-9 with TRBJ2-2; tentative D call: TRBD2 (6 bases). Trimming removed 5 bases from V and 6 bases from J, with 28 bases in between. The CDR3 is made up of 19 amino acids. Germline CDR1 SEHNR, CDR2 FQNEAQ (reference sequence). Here the CDR3 reads CASSQQGIGRQEVSGELFF. The CDR3 nucleotides read TGTGCCAGCAGCCAACAAGGCATAGGGAGGCAGGAGGTTTCCGGGGAGCTGTTTTTT.

This clone has a handful of counts. This sequence joins TRBV19 and TRBJ1-1; the D is unclear. V lost 1 base, J lost 5 bases, and 8 bases lay in between. The V gene's germline CDR1 is LNHDA and CDR2 SQIVND (reference sequence). This CDR3 is 13 amino acids long. CDR3 bases: TGTGCCAGTAGTATAGGCCGGAGGACTGAAGCTTTCTTT. Protein product: CASSIGRRTEAFF.

The chain carries TRBV6-5 and TRBJ1-2; D perhaps matches TRBD1 (5 bases). CDR1 and CDR2 (germline): MNHEY, SVGAGI. This CDR3 is 12 amino acids long. Trimming removed 5 bases from V and 7 bases from J, with 11 bases in between. CDR3 nucleotide sequence: TGTGCCAGCAGTACTACCGGGGGTGGCTACACCTTC. This translates into CASSTTGGGYTF.

The J gene is TRBJ1-1, the V gene TRBV29-1; D call uncertain. The germline gives CDR1 SQVTM, CDR2 ANQGSEA. V dropped 5 bases and J dropped 5 bases, with 12 bases sitting between them. The CDR3 has 12 amino acids. CDR3 region: CSVRGGGTEAFF. The DNA of the CDR3 is TGCAGCGTTAGAGGAGGCGGGACTGAAGCTTTCTTT.

V usage is TRBV20-1 and J usage is TRBJ1-2; no firm D call. Trimming removed 6 bases at V and 8 bases at J, with 10 bases between. Looked up from germline, CDR1 is DFQATT and CDR2 is SNEGSKA (reference sequence). The CDR3 is 10 residues long. Written as DNA, the CDR3 is TGCAGTGCGGCAGGCCAGGGCTACACCTTC. Its translation is CSAAGQGYTF.

The chain couples TRBV28 to TRBJ2-7; D is possibly TRBD1 (6 bases). CDR1 MDHEN and CDR2 SYDVKM come from the germline V gene. The CDR3 runs to 13 residues. Trimming cost V 7 bases and J 0 bases, with 10 bases left between them. In nucleotides, the CDR3 is TGTGCCAGCACTACAGGGAGCTCCTACGAGCAGTACGTC. Its translation: CASTTGSSYEQYV.

This clone was counted only a few times. The rearrangement joins TRBV19 to TRBJ1-6, with a possible D match to TRBD1 (5 bases). The V gene's germline CDR1 is LNHDA and CDR2 SQIVND (reference sequence). The CDR3 totals 15 residues. V was trimmed by 6 bases and J by 5 bases, leaving 14 bases between them. CDR3 DNA sequence: TGTGCCAGTAGGCCCCAGGGAGGGAATAATTCACCCCTCCACTTT. Encoded protein: CASRPQGGNNSPLHF. The full variable domain, rest sourced from reference TRBV19 and TRBJ1-6, is DGGITQSPKYLFRKEGQNVTLSCEQNLNHDAMYWYRQDPGQGLRLIYYSQIVNDFQKGDIAEGYSVSREKKESFPLTVTSAQKNPTAFYLCASRPQGGNNSPLHFGNGTRLTVT.

J is TRBJ2-2 and V is TRBV7-3; 14 positions match TRBD2. With 4 bases clipped from V and 7 bases from J, the junction kept 5 bases outside the gene matches. Germline loops: CDR1 SGHTA, CDR2 FQGTGA. This CDR3 contains 16 residues. CDR3 region: CASSWTSGGLVGELFF. CDR3 in DNA: TGTGCCAGCAGCTGGACTAGCGGGGGGCTGGTCGGGGAGCTGTTTTTT.

The J gene is TRBJ1-5, the V gene TRBV5-1; 7 positions agree with TRBD1. Trimming cost V 2 bases and J 5 bases; bases outside gene matches: 4. The CDR3 is 14 residues long. The germline CDR1 and CDR2 sequences are SGHRS and YFSETQ. The CDR3 DNA follows: TGCGCCAGCAGCTTTGAGGGGGCGGATCAGCCCCAGCATTTT. Its translation is CASSFEGADQPQHF.

Worth noting for this clone: Other nucleotide sequences from this sample produce the same CDR3. The rearrangement joins TRBV3-1 (or the pseudogene TRBV3-2) to TRBJ2-7, with D tentatively TRBD1 (6 bases). V gave up 0 bases and J gave up 1 base, with 7 bases separating them. The CDR3 loop spans 14 amino acids. CDR1 and CDR2 (germline): LGHDT, YNNKEL (reference sequence). The CDR3 DNA reads as TGTGCCAGCAGCCAAGACGACAGGTCCTACGAGCAGTACTTC. Encoded protein: CASSQDDRSYEQYF.

V is TRBV12-3 or TRBV12-4 and J is TRBJ1-4; the D gene is possibly TRBD1 (6 bases). This CDR3 has 13 amino acids. V lost 8 bases to trimming and J lost 5 bases, with 12 bases between them. CDR3 nucleotide sequence: TGTGCCAGCCAGGACAGTGGGAATGAAAAACTGTTTTTT. Amino acids: CASQDSGNEKLFF.

The rearrangement joins TRBV19 to TRBJ1-5, with 10 bases that match TRBD1. With V trimmed by 8 bases and J by 1 base, 11 bases remained unmatched. Germline V gives CDR1 LNHDA, CDR2 SQIVND (reference sequence). The CDR3 runs 17 residues. For the CDR3, the DNA is TGTGCCAGTTTACTCGGACAGGGGGATAAGAGCAATCAGCCCCAGCATTTT. Translated: CASLLGQGDKSNQPQHF.

In this sample, this clone turned up a few times. This sequence joins TRBV5-4 and TRBJ1-2; D perhaps matches TRBD1 (5 bases). The CDR3 spans 15 residues. The germline gives CDR1 SGHNT, CDR2 YYREEE (reference sequence). V lost 4 bases to trimming and J lost 7 bases, with 20 bases between them. The CDR3 sequence: CASSDQGAGYGGYTF. The CDR3 nucleotides are TGTGCCAGCAGCGACCAAGGGGCAGGGTACGGTGGCTACACCTTC. Looking up the rest from reference TRBV5-4 and TRBJ1-2 gives the full variable domain: ETGVTQSPTHLIKTRGQQVTLRCSSQSGHNTVSWYQQALGQGPQFIFQYYREEENGRGNFPPRFSGLQFPNYSSELNVNALELDDSALYLCASSDQGAGYGGYTFGSGTRLTVV.

This chain uses TRBV9 with TRBJ2-7; 10 bases map to TRBD1. With 2 bases clipped from V and 6 bases from J, the junction kept 8 bases outside the gene matches. CDR1 SGDLS and CDR2 YYNGEE come from the germline V gene. This CDR3 has 15 residues. CDR3: CASSVAGTGVSEQYF. The CDR3 nucleotides read TGTGCCAGCAGCGTCGCCGGGACAGGGGTTTCCGAGCAGTACTTC.

The chain uses TRBV2 and TRBJ2-5, with D maybe TRBD2 (6 bases). The CDR3 contains 13 residues. V was trimmed by 7 bases and J by 5 bases, leaving 14 bases between them. CDR1 SNHLY and CDR2 FYNNEI come from the germline V gene. The CDR3 is CASTLYGGETQYF. In nucleotides, the CDR3 is TGTGCCAGCACGCTATATGGGGGGGAGACCCAGTACTTC.

The rearrangement joins TRBV27 to TRBJ1-5, with 10 bases matching TRBD1. This CDR3 comprises 15 residues. Germline V gives CDR1 MNHEY, CDR2 SMNVEV (reference sequence). The V segment lost 5 bases and the J segment 5 bases; nucleotides outside the gene matches: 6. Here the CDR3 reads CASSGGQGRYQPQHF. The CDR3 DNA is TGTGCCAGCAGTGGGGGACAGGGGCGGTATCAGCCCCAGCATTTT.

This clone was seen only a few times. The V gene is TRBV6-5, the J gene TRBJ1-4, with D perhaps TRBD1 (5 bases). CDR3 length: 14 residues. Germline values: CDR1 MNHEY, CDR2 SVGAGI. The ends were cut back, 10 bases at V and 5 bases at J, with 17 bases in the middle. The chain's CDR3 is CAISFGGLNEKLFF. Here the CDR3 DNA reads TGTGCCATCTCCTTCGGGGGTCTAAATGAAAAACTGTTTTTT.

V is TRBV11-2 and J is TRBJ2-2, with D possibly matching TRBD1 (6 bases). The germline V and J ends were trimmed by 3 bases and 5 bases, with 13 bases remaining between them. This CDR3 spans 15 amino acids. Germline V gene sequence: CDR1 SGHAT, CDR2 FQNNGV. The CDR3 sequence is CASSFVQGLTGELFF. Written as DNA, the CDR3 is TGTGCCAGCAGCTTCGTTCAGGGGCTAACCGGGGAGCTGTTTTTT.

The chain employs TRBV2 and TRBJ2-3; a weak D match, TRBD1 (5 bases). V was clipped by 7 bases and J by 9 bases, with 11 bases between them. This CDR3 contains 11 residues. Germline assignment: CDR1 SNHLY and CDR2 FYNNEI. The CDR3, as DNA: TGTGCCAGCACGGACGCAGGGACGCAGTATTTT. Translation: CASTDAGTQYF.

The rearrangement joins TRBV28 to TRBJ2-5, with 13 bases fitting TRBD2. The V gene end was trimmed by 4 bases and the J gene end by 5 bases; junction bases not matched to a gene: 10. This CDR3 has 17 residues. CDR1 and CDR2 (germline): MDHEN, SYDVKM. This CDR3 reads CASSWVGTSGDRETQYF. CDR3 DNA sequence: TGTGCCAGCAGTTGGGTGGGGACTAGCGGGGATCGGGAGACCCAGTACTTC.